What follows describes a single T cell receptor (beta chain). Its antigen remains unknown. ViraFEST used viral peptide pools to expand antigen-specific CD4+ T cells before sequencing. Subsequent to a culture period of around eleven days, CD4+ T cells were isolated. Every participant took two doses of the BNT162b2 or mRNA-1273 vaccine. The data derive from a study of vaccination effects on CD4 cells after COVID-19. Produced via immunoSEQ multiplex PCR; TCRdb's table is partial and in-frame only. The data show about 24,000 clones, more than 65% seen once. Trimming removed 0 bases from V and 4 bases from J, with 7 bases in between. The CDR3 consists of 13 residues. Germline V gives CDR1 WNHNN, CDR2 SYGVQD (reference sequence).

This chain connects TRBV10-1 to TRBJ2-7; maybe TRBD1 (5 bases). Sequenced here: CD4+ T cells from PBMCs cultured with SARS-CoV-2 spike peptides, sampled after COVID-19 vaccination. This receptor was identified in a human donor who received a COVID-19 vaccine. For the CDR3, the DNA is TGCGCCAGCAGTGAGTCGGGGCAGTACGAGCAGTACTTC. It translates to CASSESGQYEQYF.